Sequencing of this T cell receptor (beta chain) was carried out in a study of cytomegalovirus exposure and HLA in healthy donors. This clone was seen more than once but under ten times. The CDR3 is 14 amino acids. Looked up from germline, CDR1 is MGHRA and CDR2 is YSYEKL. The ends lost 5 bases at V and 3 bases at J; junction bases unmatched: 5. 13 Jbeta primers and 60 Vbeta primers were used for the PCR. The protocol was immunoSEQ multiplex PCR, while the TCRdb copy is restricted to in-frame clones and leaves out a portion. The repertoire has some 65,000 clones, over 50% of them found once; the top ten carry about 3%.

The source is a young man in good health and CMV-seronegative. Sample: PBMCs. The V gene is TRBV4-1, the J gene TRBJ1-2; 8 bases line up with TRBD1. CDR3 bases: TGCGCCAGCAGCGGTGGACAGGGTCACTATGGCTACACCTTC. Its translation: CASSGGQGHYGYTF.